The source of this T cell receptor (beta chain) is a study of T-cell memory formation after mild COVID-19. A single record per CDR3 protein comes from TCRdb applying MiXCR to the 5' RACE reads. The sample holds around 150,000 distinct CDR3 sequences, 11% seen once. The V gene's germline CDR1 is KGHDR and CDR2 SFDVKD. The junction had 1 base not matched to a gene; V was cut back by 0 bases and J by 4 bases. This CDR3 is built from 16 residues. This clonotype was detected a few times. What was sequenced was PBMCs or a T cell subset sorted from them (not recorded which). The V gene is TRBV24-1, the J gene TRBJ2-1, with 11 bases aligning to TRBD2. The sequence derives from a man between 18 and 29 years old who had mild COVID-19 (a few samples of this study predate the infection). Cell type and time point are not known. The CDR3 bases are TGTGCCACCAGTGATTTGACTAGCGGGGGTTACAATGAGCAGTTCTTC. Translated: CATSDLTSGGYNEQFF.